These T cell receptor beta chains were read from a single sample in a study of response to subunit inactivated influenza vaccine. Each CDR3 protein is one row after TCRdb ran MiXCR on the RT-PCR reads. The table shows 560,000 or so distinct CDR3 sequences, with approximately 7.6% occurring only once. This specimen consisted of PBMCs from blood, obtained around 25 months after vaccination. These receptor sequences come from a man aged 50 to 69 who received an inactivated influenza vaccine. Both conserved end residues are part of each CDR3. The order of the fields is D gene, clone size, V gene, J gene, CDR3 DNA, CDR3 protein. A D gene is named only where the DNA matches it firmly. Only part of the rows carry a size: once, few, many, or a class if the clone is expanded.

>TRBD1|many|TRBV6-5|TRBJ1-2
TGTGCCAGCAGTTACGTTAGGGGAACAGGGGGAAATGACTACACCTTC
CASSYVRGTGGNDYTF
>TRBD2|many|TRBV11-2|TRBJ2-3
TGTGCCAGCAGCTTACATAGCGGGACTGATACGCAGTATTTT
CASSLHSGTDTQYF
>-|few|TRBV24-1|TRBJ2-3
TGTGCCACCAGTGATTCGTCCGATACGCAGTATTTT
CATSDSSDTQYF
>TRBD2|few|TRBV4-2|TRBJ2-2
TGTGCCAGCAGCCAATTTGGACTAGCGGGGAAAACGAACACCGGGGAGCTGTTTTTT
CASSQFGLAGKTNTGELFF
>TRBD1|many|TRBV27|TRBJ2-7
TGTGCCAGCAGTTCCGGGACAGGGATCTACGAGCAGTACTTC
CASSSGTGIYEQYF
>TRBD1|few|TRBV5-1|TRBJ2-5
TGCGCCAGCAGCCTGGACAGGGGAGAAGAGACCCAGTACTTC
CASSLDRGEETQYF
>TRBD2|many|TRBV5-1|TRBJ2-1
TGCGCCAGCAGCGTACTAGCGGGTATTTACAATGAGCAGTTCTTC
CASSVLAGIYNEQFF
>TRBD1|few|TRBV5-1|TRBJ2-3
TGCGCCAGCAGCTTTCGACAGGGGGTCCTCACAGATACGCAGTATTTT
CASSFRQGVLTDTQYF
>-|-|TRBV2|TRBJ1-5
TGTGCCAGCAGGGGAGGCGTTAGCAATCAGCCCCAGCATTTT
CASRGGVSNQPQHF
>-|few|TRBV6-2/TRBV6-3|TRBJ1-5
TGTGCCAGCAGTTACCACGTAGGGGGTAATCAGCCCCAGCATTTT
CASSYHVGGNQPQHF
>-|few|TRBV5-4|TRBJ2-3
TGTGCCAGCAGCCCGGGGGACCTAGGAAATACGCAGTATTTT
CASSPGDLGNTQYF
>-|few|TRBV7-2|TRBJ2-7
TGTGCCAGCAGCGTTACGACAGCGACCGGGGAGCAGTACTTC
CASSVTTATGEQYF
>-|few|TRBV7-7|TRBJ2-5
TGTGCCAGCAGCCGGACGGACTCCCAAGAGACCCAGTACTTC
CASSRTDSQETQYF
>-|many|TRBV10-2|TRBJ1-1
TGCGCCAGCAGGTCGAGGGGGGATCACACTGAAGCTTTCTTT
CASRSRGDHTEAFF
>TRBD1|few|TRBV20-1|TRBJ2-2
TGCAGTGCTAGGAGGACAGGGGTGACCGGGGAGCTGTTTTTT
CSARRTGVTGELFF
>TRBD2|-|TRBV20-1|TRBJ2-3
TGCAGTGCTAGAGGGGGACTAGCGGGAGGGACGCAGTATTTT
CSARGGLAGGTQYF
>TRBD2|many|TRBV10-3|TRBJ2-7
TGTGCCATCAGTAAAGCGGGAGCGGAGTACGAGCAGTACTTC
CAISKAGAEYEQYF
>-|-|TRBV12-5|TRBJ1-1
TGTGCTAGTGGTTTGTGGCAGGGAGGTTTGAGTGGCACTGAAGCTTTCTTT
CASGLWQGGLSGTEAFF
>TRBD1|many|TRBV5-1|TRBJ1-2
TGCGCCAGCAGCAAGGGACAGGAGAACTATGGCTACACCTTC
CASSKGQENYGYTF
>-|once|TRBV2|TRBJ2-6
TGTGCCAGCAGTGAGAAGGGGATGAGGGCTGGGGCCAGCGTCCTGACTTTC
CASSEKGMRAGASVLTF
>-|many|TRBV20-1|TRBJ2-3
TGCAGTGCTAGAGGCCAGCCTCGACAGGCTACTAGCACAGATACGCAGTATTTT
CSARGQPRQATSTDTQYF
>-|many|TRBV25-1|TRBJ2-5
TGTGCCAGCAGTGAATACGGGGGCAGGGAGACCCAGTACTTC
CASSEYGGRETQYF
>-|few|TRBV20-1|TRBJ1-2
TGCAGTGCTAGAGATGAACAGTACTATGGCTACACCTTC
CSARDEQYYGYTF
>TRBD2|many|TRBV4-2|TRBJ2-5
TGTGCCAGCAGCCCCGGGGCGGGAGGGGGCCAAGAGACCCAGTACTTC
CASSPGAGGGQETQYF
>TRBD2|-|TRBV5-1|TRBJ2-5
TGCCCCAGCAGCCGGTCGGGACTAGAGGGGGAGACCCAGTACTTC
CPSSRSGLEGETQYF
>-|many|TRBV21-1|TRBJ1-2
TGTGCCAGCAGCAAAGACCCAGAAAACTATGGCTACACCTTC
CASSKDPENYGYTF